The 9 T cell receptor beta chains given below trace back to one sample, sequenced in a study of blood T cells in healthy people across ages. It was with a sample-barcoded 5' primer and a J-beta primer mix that a second PCR of roughly 6 to 11 cycles was run. Each CDR3 protein is one row after TCRdb ran MiXCR on the 5' RACE reads. The data show some 880,000 distinct CDR3 sequences, about 36% seen once. Material: blood. Receptors were obtained from a man younger than 30 in good health.

The rearrangement links TRBV18 to TRBJ2-2; 9 bases align to TRBD1. This CDR3 contains 18 residues. CDR1 is KGHSH and CDR2 is LQKENI in the germline V gene. V was pared by 3 bases and J by 6 bases, with 14 bases of the junction left unmatched. The CDR3 region has the DNA TGTGCCAGCTCACCGAATCCTCCGGGACAGGGCGTCGCCGGGGAGCTGTTTTTT. It encodes CASSPNPPGQGVAGELFF.

The V call is TRBV9, the J call TRBJ2-7, with TRBD2 matching 9 bases. The CDR3 length is 16 residues. Germline loops: CDR1 SGDLS, CDR2 YYNGEE. V gave up 0 bases and J gave up 0 bases; unmatched junction bases: 4. CDR3 coding DNA: TGTGCCAGCAGCGTAGCTGAGACTAGCGGCTCCTACGAGCAGTACTTC. Translation: CASSVAETSGSYEQYF.

This clonotype was recorded at least ten times. The chain is built from TRBV20-1 and TRBJ1-1; D might be TRBD1 (5 bases). CDR3 length: 13 amino acids. CDR1 and CDR2 (germline): DFQATT, SNEGSKA (reference sequence). The chain's CDR3 is CTPRGGKDTEAFF. The CDR3 DNA follows: TGCACCCCTCGGGGGGGAAAGGACACTGAAGCTTTCTTT.

The gene calls are TRBV2 and TRBJ2-1; either TRBD1 or TRBD2 may fit D (5 bases each). This CDR3 region has 15 residues. Germline CDR1 and CDR2: SNHLY and FYNNEI. V lost 1 base, J lost 6 bases, and 13 bases lay in between. The CDR3 here is CASSEEGSSLNEQFF. The CDR3 nucleotides read TGTGCCAGCAGTGAAGAGGGGAGCAGCCTCAATGAGCAGTTCTTC.

This clonotype was picked up many times. The chain uses TRBV7-2 and TRBJ2-6; 9 bases match TRBD2. In germline, CDR1 is SGHTA, CDR2 FQGNSA. The V gene end was trimmed by 1 base and the J gene end by 12 bases; junction bases not matched to a gene: 4. This CDR3 is built from 14 residues. This CDR3 reads CASSLGGSGSVLTF. The CDR3 region has the DNA TGTGCCAGCAGCTTAGGAGGTAGCGGGAGCGTCCTGACTTTC. The whole variable domain, remainder taken from reference TRBV7-2 and TRBJ2-6, is GAGVSQSPSNKVTEKGKDVELRCDPISGHTALYWYRQSLGQGLEFLIYFQGNSAPDKSGLPSDRFSAERTGGSVSTLTIQRTQQEDSAVYLCASSLGGSGSVLTFGAGSRLTVL.

V gene TRBV7-3 combines with J gene TRBJ2-3; TRBD1 aligns across 10 bases. V trimming: 5 bases; J trimming: 1 base; junction bases outside the gene matches: 6. The germline gives CDR1 SGHTA, CDR2 FQGTGA. The CDR3 runs 16 residues. This CDR3 reads CASSLTGTGGTDTQYF. The CDR3 DNA is TGTGCCAGCAGCCTTACCGGGACAGGGGGCACAGATACGCAGTATTTT. The full variable domain, its missing parts supplied by reference TRBV7-3 and TRBJ2-3, is GAGVSQTPSNKVTEKGKYVELRCDPISGHTALYWYRQSLGQGPEFLIYFQGTGAADDSGLPNDRFFAVRPEGSVSTLKIQRTERGDSAVYLCASSLTGTGGTDTQYFGPGTRLTVL.

The chain carries TRBV7-3 and TRBJ2-5; D gene ambiguous. The CDR3 covers 15 residues. The V and J ends lost 1 base and 13 bases respectively, with 22 bases between them. Germline V gene lookup returns CDR1 SGHTA and CDR2 FQGTGA. CDR3 residues: CASSLSGSVGNERYF. CDR3 nucleotide sequence: TGTGCCAGCAGCTTAAGTGGATCCGTGGGAAATGAGCGGTACTTC.

In this sample, this clonotype turned up many times. The chain combines TRBV6-2 or TRBV6-3 with TRBJ2-3; 7 nucleotides line up with TRBD2. V was clipped by 4 bases and J by 1 base; unmatched bases: 5. The CDR3 is made up of 15 amino acids. From germline, CDR1 is MNHEY and CDR2 SVGEGT. CDR3 sequence reads: CASSSTGLGTDTQYF. The CDR3, as DNA: TGTGCCAGCAGTTCCACTGGACTAGGCACAGATACGCAGTATTTT.

In its sample, this clonotype was seen a few times. CDR3 coding DNA: TGTGCCAGCAGTTACGGGGGGGTCGGAAAACTGTTTTTT. This sequence encodes CASSYGGVGKLFF. The V gene is TRBV6-5, the J gene TRBJ1-4, with a tentative D call TRBD1 (5 bases). V was trimmed by 2 bases and J by 10 bases, leaving 11 bases between them. The CDR3 is 13 amino acids. Germline values: CDR1 MNHEY, CDR2 SVGAGI.